This T cell receptor (beta chain) was documented in a study of molecular identifiers for immune sequencing clone quantification. From the PCR reads, TCRdb called clonotypes with MiXCR, one entry per CDR3 protein. The repertoire consists of about 320,000 distinct CDR3 sequences, with roughly a fifth occurring once and the leading ten covering about 0.81%. Germline CDR1 is SGHTS and CDR2 is YDEGEE. V was clipped by 3 bases and J by 6 bases; unmatched bases: 7. CDR3 length: 14 amino acids. Sequencing was carried out using naive CD8+ T cells from blood, with Jurkat cell RNA spiked in. Subset here: FACS-sorted CD8+CD4-CCR7+CD45RA+ naive T cells. The receptor comes from a human donor in good health. Some libraries in this study had Jurkat cell RNA spiked in. The chain links TRBV5-8 to TRBJ2-5; 8 bases are a match to TRBD1. CDR3 region: CASSWTGNRQTQYF. The DNA for the CDR3 is TGTGCCAGCAGCTGGACAGGGAACAGACAGACCCAGTACTTC.